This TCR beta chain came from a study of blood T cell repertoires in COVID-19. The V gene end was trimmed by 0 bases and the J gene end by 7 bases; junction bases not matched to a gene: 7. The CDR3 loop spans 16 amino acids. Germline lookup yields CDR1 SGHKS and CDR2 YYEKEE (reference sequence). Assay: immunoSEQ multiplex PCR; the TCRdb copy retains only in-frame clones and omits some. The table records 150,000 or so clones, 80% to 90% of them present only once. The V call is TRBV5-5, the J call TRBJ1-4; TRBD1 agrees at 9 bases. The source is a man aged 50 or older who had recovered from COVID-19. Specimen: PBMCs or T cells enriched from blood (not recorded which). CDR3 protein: CASSLASGQGAEKLFF. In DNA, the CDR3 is TGTGCCAGCAGCTTGGCATCGGGACAGGGCGCTGAAAAACTGTTTTTT.